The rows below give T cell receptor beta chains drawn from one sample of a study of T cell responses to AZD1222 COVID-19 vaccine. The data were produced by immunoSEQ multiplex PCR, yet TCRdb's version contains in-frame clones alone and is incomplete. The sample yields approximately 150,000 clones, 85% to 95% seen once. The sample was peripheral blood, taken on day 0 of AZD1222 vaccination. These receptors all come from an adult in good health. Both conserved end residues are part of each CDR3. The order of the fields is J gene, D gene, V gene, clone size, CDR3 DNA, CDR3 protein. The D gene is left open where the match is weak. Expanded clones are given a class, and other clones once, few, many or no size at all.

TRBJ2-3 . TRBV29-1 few TGCAGCGCTAAAGAAGATACGCAGTATTTT CSAKEDTQYF
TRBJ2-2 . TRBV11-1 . TGTGCCAGCAGCTTCGCGAACACCGGGGAGCTGTTTTTT CASSFANTGELFF
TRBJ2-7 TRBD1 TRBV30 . TGTGCCTGGTCTCCCGGGACAGGGGGCGAGCAGTACTTC CAWSPGTGGEQYF
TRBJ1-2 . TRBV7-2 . TGTGCCAGCAGCTCCCGCCCCGATGTGGGAAGCTATGGCTACACCTTC CASSSRPDVGSYGYTF
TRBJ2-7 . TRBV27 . TGTGCCAGCAGTCGAAACTTGGGTCAGGTCTACGAGCAGTACTTC CASSRNLGQVYEQYF
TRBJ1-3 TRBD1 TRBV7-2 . TGTGCCAGCAGCTTGGGGACAGGGCTCCTTTCTGGAAACACCATATATTTT CASSLGTGLLSGNTIYF
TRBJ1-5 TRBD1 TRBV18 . TGTGCCAGTTCCGGGACAGGGGAAAATCAGCCCCAGCATTTT CASSGTGENQPQHF
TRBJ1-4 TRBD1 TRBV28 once TGTGCCAGCAGGCCGACAGGGGGCCTAGAAAAACTGTTTTTT CASRPTGGLEKLFF
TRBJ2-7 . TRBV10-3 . TGTGCCATTCACGGGGGCGTTTTCTACGAGCAGTACTTC CAIHGGVFYEQYF
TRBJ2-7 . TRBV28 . TGTGCCAGCAGATACCCCGGGGGCGCACCCTACGAGCAGTACTTC CASRYPGGAPYEQYF
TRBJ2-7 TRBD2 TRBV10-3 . TGTGCCATCAGCGCTAGCGGGTCTCGGGGTGAGCAGTACTTC CAISASGSRGEQYF
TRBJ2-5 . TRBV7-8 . TGTGCCAGCAGCCCCGGCCAAGAGACCCAGTACTTC CASSPGQETQYF
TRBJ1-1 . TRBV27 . TGTGCCACCAACGGGGGTGAAGCTTTCTTT CATNGGEAFF
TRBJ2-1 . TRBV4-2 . TGTGCCAGCAGCCAAGATCGAAGGGGATCCTACAATGAGCAGTTCTTC CASSQDRRGSYNEQFF
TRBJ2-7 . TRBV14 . TGTGCCAGCAGCCAAGATCGGATCGAGCAGTACTTC CASSQDRIEQYF
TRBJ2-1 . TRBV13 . TGTGCCAGCAGCCCCCAGGCTTACAATGAGCAGTTCTTC CASSPQAYNEQFF
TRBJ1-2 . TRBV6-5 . TGTGCCACCGAGGGGGGTGCTAACTATGGCTACACCTTC CATEGGANYGYTF
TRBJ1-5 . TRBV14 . TGTGCCAGCACCATCGCGGGAACCAGGCAGCCCCAGCATTTT CASTIAGTRQPQHF
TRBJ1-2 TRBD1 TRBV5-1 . TGCGCCAGCCGCCGGGACAGGGGTTTACCTAACTATGGCTACACCTTC CASRRDRGLPNYGYTF
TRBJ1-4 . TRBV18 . TGTGCCAGCCCTTCGAAGAGGGGTCCGGCTAATGAAAAACTGTTTTTT CASPSKRGPANEKLFF
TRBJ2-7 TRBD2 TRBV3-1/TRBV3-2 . TGTGCCAGCAGCCCCCGGACTAGCGGGCTTCTCGAGCAGTACTTC CASSPRTSGLLEQYF
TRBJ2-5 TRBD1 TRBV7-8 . TGTGCCAGCAGCTTAGGGGACAGGGACTGGGTGAGCCAGTACTTC CASSLGDRDWVSQYF
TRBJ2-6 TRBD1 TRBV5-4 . TGTGCCAGCAGCCCCGGGACAGGGCTCTCTGGGGCCAACGTCCTGACTTTC CASSPGTGLSGANVLTF
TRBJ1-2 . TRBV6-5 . TGTGCCAGCAGTTACTCGCGCGGTTCTTCAAACTATGGCTACACCTTC CASSYSRGSSNYGYTF
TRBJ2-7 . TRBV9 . TGTGCCAGCAGCTTGGACAGAGACTACGAGCAGTACTTC CASSLDRDYEQYF
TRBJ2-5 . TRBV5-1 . TGCGCCAGCAGCTTCCGGGCGTTCCAAGAGACCCAGTACTTC CASSFRAFQETQYF
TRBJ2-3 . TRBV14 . TGTGCCAGCAGCCAACTCAGGGGGGACACGCAGTATTTT CASSQLRGDTQYF
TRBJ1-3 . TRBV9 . TGTGCCAGCAGCCCATTGTCTCTCTCTGGAAACACCATATATTTT CASSPLSLSGNTIYF
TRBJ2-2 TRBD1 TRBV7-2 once TGTGCCAGCAGCCCGGGGACAGAGAACACCGGGGAGCTGTTTTTT CASSPGTENTGELFF
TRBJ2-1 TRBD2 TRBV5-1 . TGCGCCAGCAGCACCCAGCGGGGGGGCGCCGATGAGCAGTTCTTC CASSTQRGGADEQFF